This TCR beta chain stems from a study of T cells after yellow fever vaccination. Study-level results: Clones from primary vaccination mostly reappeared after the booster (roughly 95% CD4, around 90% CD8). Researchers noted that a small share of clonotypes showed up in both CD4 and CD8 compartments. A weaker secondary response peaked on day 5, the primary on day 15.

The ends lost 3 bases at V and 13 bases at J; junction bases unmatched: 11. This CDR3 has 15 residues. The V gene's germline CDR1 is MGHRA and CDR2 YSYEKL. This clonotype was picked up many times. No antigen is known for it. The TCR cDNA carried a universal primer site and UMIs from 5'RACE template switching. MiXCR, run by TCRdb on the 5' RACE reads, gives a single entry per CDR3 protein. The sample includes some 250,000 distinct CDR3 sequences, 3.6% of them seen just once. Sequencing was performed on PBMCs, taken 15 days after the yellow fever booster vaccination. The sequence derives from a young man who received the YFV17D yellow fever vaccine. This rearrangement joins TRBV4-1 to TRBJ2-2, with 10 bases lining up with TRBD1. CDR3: CASSQAGQGRRWLFF. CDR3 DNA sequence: TGCGCCAGCAGCCAGGCGGGACAGGGGAGGAGATGGCTGTTTTTT.